What follows are 9 T cell receptor beta chains derived from one specimen sequenced in a study of T cell responses to AZD1222 COVID-19 vaccine. Clones were read by immunoSEQ multiplex PCR, and TCRdb kept only the in-frame ones, dropping some. The table lists some 100,000 clones, 88% of them singletons. Material: peripheral blood, obtained 28 days after the second AZD1222 dose. The source of these receptors is an adult who received the AZD1222 COVID-19 vaccine.

The chain links TRBV19 to TRBJ1-5, with D maybe TRBD1 (5 bases). CDR3 length equals 16 residues. V was trimmed by 1 base and J by 0 bases, leaving 10 bases between them. The germline V gene encodes CDR1 LNHDA and CDR2 SQIVND (reference sequence). The CDR3 spells CASSIVQGLSNQPQHF. The DNA for the CDR3 is TGTGCCAGTAGTATAGTGCAGGGACTTAGCAATCAGCCCCAGCATTTT.

The chain joins TRBV9 to TRBJ2-2; 9 bases align to TRBD2. The length of the CDR3 is 16 residues. Germline assignment: CDR1 SGDLS and CDR2 YYNGEE. J was trimmed by 2 bases and V by 4 bases; bases with no gene match: 6. CDR3 bases: TGTGCCAGCAGCCTTAGCGGGGGAGCAAACACCGGGGAGCTGTTTTTT. Translating it yields CASSLSGGANTGELFF.

The rearrangement joins TRBV19 to TRBJ1-5; no firm D call. Trimming took 3 bases from V and 4 from J, leaving 13 bases between them. CDR1 is LNHDA, CDR2 SQIVND, per germline (reference sequence). The CDR3 consists of 15 residues. The CDR3 DNA is TGTGCCAGTAGTATCGGACCCGCGGCGAATCAGCCCCAGCATTTT. Its translation is CASSIGPAANQPQHF.

J is TRBJ1-1 and V is TRBV4-1; D unclear. The CDR3 runs 13 residues. V was clipped by 1 base and J by 8 bases, with 11 bases between them. CDR1 and CDR2 (germline): MGHRA, YSYEKL. CDR3 in amino acids: CASSQGPGGEAFF. The CDR3 coding sequence is TGCGCCAGCAGCCAAGGACCGGGAGGGGAAGCTTTCTTT.

The chain links TRBV7-6 to TRBJ2-3, with 12 nucleotides matching TRBD2. This CDR3 has 17 amino acids. The germline CDR1 and CDR2 sequences are SGHVS and FNYEAQ. The V segment lost 7 bases and the J segment 2 bases; nucleotides outside the gene matches: 10. In DNA, the CDR3 is TGTGCCAGCACCCTTTCTAGCGGGAGGGCCATCACAGATACGCAGTATTTT. As protein: CASTLSSGRAITDTQYF.

The chain is built from TRBV28 and TRBJ2-4; the D is unclear. V gave up 5 bases and J gave up 0 bases, with 14 bases separating them. The length of the CDR3 is 16 residues. Germline V gives CDR1 MDHEN, CDR2 SYDVKM. The CDR3 here is CASSPGRVVAKNIQYF. The CDR3 nucleotides read TGTGCCAGCAGTCCTGGTCGGGTGGTAGCCAAAAACATTCAGTACTTC.

The V and J genes are TRBV9 and TRBJ2-5; D remains ambiguous. Trimming stripped 4 bases from V and 4 bases from J, with 5 bases between. The CDR3 contains 11 residues. The germline CDR1 and CDR2 sequences are SGDLS and YYNGEE. Written as DNA, the CDR3 is TGTGCCAGCAGCTTAGGAGAGACCCAGTACTTC. This gives the protein CASSLGETQYF.

The V call is TRBV29-1, the J call TRBJ2-1; D might be TRBD2 (5 bases). From germline, CDR1 is SQVTM and CDR2 ANQGSEA. The V end was cut by 7 bases, the J end by 0 bases, with 16 bases between. The CDR3 runs 15 residues. The CDR3 sequence is CSAARTGSSYNEQFF. As DNA, the CDR3 is TGCAGCGCCGCTAGGACGGGGAGCTCCTACAATGAGCAGTTCTTC.

This chain uses TRBV6-4 with TRBJ2-3; 11 bases line up with TRBD2. With 4 bases clipped from V and 4 bases from J, the junction kept 4 bases outside the gene matches. Germline V gene sequence: CDR1 MRHNA, CDR2 SNTAGT. CDR3 size: 15 residues. CDR3 DNA sequence: TGTGCCAGCAGTGGAACTAGCGGGAGATCAGATACGCAGTATTTT. It translates to CASSGTSGRSDTQYF.